This TCR beta chain is from a study of T cells in tuberculosis. Across the whole study: This South African cohort compared adolescents with or without latent tuberculosis against adults with active tuberculosis.

TCRdb keeps only in-frame clones here, not all; method: immunoSEQ multiplex PCR. The sample lists about 23,000 clones; 97% were seen once. Germline CDR1 MNHEY, CDR2 SMNVEV (reference sequence). The CDR3 extends over 14 amino acids. The V gene end was trimmed by 4 bases and the J gene end by 4 bases; junction bases not matched to a gene: 5. The chain links TRBV27 to TRBJ2-5; 8 nucleotides line up with TRBD2. The sequence was collected from a donor aged 10-30 years with latent tuberculosis or without tuberculosis infection. Sequencing was done on a sample of PBMCs. CDR3 sequence (DNA): TGTGCCAGCAGTTCCGGGACTAGGGGAGAGACCCAGTACTTC. This encodes CASSSGTRGETQYF.